Here is one T cell receptor (beta chain) with its context. This clonotype has ten or more counts. What antigen it recognizes has not been identified. Per-base qualities were not stored, and no clone one base away is much larger. These data come from a study of T cell repertoires in cytomegalovirus infection (dated by TCRdb to between 2018 and 2020). Regarding the complete study: The HLA type of each donor mattered for the analysis, because public TCR beta signatures pointed to carriage of CMV infection along with the matching HLA type. Study-wide conclusions, independent of this receptor: The ex vivo response was dominated by HLA-C-restricted CMV-specific TCR beta clonotypes, which also provided the single most frequent clonotype in two of eight donors. Cumulative frequency of public TCR beta family members discriminated carriers of CMV infection plus the relevant HLA type in this cohort and an independent roughly 330-donor cohort.

Instrument used: Illumina HiSeq 1500. TCRdb reprocessed the public reads (quality trimming at Q25 with fastp, clone calling with MiXCR) and kept in-frame beta chains. Rows matching on CDR3 protein sequence are summarized as one entry with the most common DNA and genes. This sample comprises hundreds of thousands of distinct CDR3 sequences, around 24% of them detected only once. Together, the top ten hold 6.5% to 10% of the sample. The specimen was CD8+ T cells from PBMCs. This sequence was found in a human donor in good health (CMV status not recorded). Some clones in this sample may be carry-over from other donors' samples.

The DNA sequence reads TGTGCCAGCAGCTTTTTGGATCGAGACGGCTACACCTTC. This is translated as CASSFLDRDGYTF. The chain was built from TRBV7-9 and TRBJ1-2; the D segment cannot be called with confidence. The germline ends are 13 bases apart after V is trimmed by 3 bases and J by 8 bases. Per the germline V gene (reference sequence), SEHNR is the CDR1 and FQNEAQ is the CDR2. Inclusive of the bounding cysteine and phenylalanine, the CDR3 is 13 residues long. Left in the record is the CDR3 DNA by itself, 39 bases read in frame from the first base.